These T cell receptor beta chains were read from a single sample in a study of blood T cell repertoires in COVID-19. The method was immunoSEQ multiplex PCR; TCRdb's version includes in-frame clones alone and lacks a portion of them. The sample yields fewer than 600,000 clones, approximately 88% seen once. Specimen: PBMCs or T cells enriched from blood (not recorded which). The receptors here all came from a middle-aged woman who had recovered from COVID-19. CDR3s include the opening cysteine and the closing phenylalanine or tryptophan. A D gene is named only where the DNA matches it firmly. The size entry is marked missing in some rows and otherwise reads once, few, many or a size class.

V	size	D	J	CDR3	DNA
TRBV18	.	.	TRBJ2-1	CASSVGLDPSNEQFF	TGTGCCAGCTCAGTGGGGCTTGACCCAAGCAATGAGCAGTTCTTC
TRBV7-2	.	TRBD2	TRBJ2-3	CASSALAGTTDTQYF	TGTGCCAGCAGCGCACTAGCGGGGACGACAGATACGCAGTATTTT
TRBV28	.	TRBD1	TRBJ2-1	CASSSRQGSWNEQFF	TGTGCCAGCAGCTCAAGACAGGGGAGCTGGAATGAGCAGTTCTTC
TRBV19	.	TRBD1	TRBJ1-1	CASSPYGQGAAAFF	TGTGCCAGTAGCCCATATGGACAGGGCGCCGCAGCTTTCTTT
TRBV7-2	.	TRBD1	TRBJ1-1	CASSLLGVRGAVGTEAFF	TGTGCCAGCAGCTTACTTGGAGTCAGGGGGGCGGTAGGGACTGAAGCTTTCTTT
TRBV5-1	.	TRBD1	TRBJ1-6	CASSPGQNNSPLHF	TGCGCCAGCAGCCCGGGACAGAATAATTCACCCCTCCACTTT
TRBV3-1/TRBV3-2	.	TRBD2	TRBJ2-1	CASRVAGGGNEQFF	TGTGCCAGCCGCGTAGCGGGAGGAGGGAATGAGCAGTTCTTC
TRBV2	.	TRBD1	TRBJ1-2	CASSPRQGNGYTF	TGTGCCAGCAGCCCTAGACAGGGGAACGGCTACACCTTC
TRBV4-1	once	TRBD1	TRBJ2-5	CASSPGQGISQETQYF	TGCGCCAGCAGCCCTGGACAGGGAATAAGCCAAGAGACCCAGTACTTC
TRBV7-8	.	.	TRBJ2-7	CASSPDWREQYF	TGTGCCAGCAGCCCCGACTGGCGGGAGCAGTACTTC
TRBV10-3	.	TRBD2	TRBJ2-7	CAATGTSNYEQYF	TGTGCCGCCACCGGGACTAGTAACTACGAGCAGTACTTC
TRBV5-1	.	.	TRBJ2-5	CASSPLVEETQYF	TGCGCCAGCAGCCCACTAGTAGAAGAGACCCAGTACTTC
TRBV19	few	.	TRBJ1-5	CASRKQPDQPQHF	TGTGCCAGTAGGAAACAGCCCGATCAGCCCCAGCATTTT
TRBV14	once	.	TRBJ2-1	CASSQRGEQFF	TGTGCCAGCAGCCAGCGGGGTGAGCAGTTCTTC
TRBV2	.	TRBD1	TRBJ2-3	CASSPQGARTDTQYF	TGTGCCAGCAGTCCTCAGGGGGCGCGAACAGATACGCAGTATTTT
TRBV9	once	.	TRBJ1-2	CASSAEEANYGYTF	TGTGCCAGCAGCGCCGAGGAAGCTAACTATGGCTACACCTTC
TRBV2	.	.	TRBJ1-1	CATSVMNTEAFF	TGTGCCACCTCAGTGATGAACACTGAAGCTTTCTTT
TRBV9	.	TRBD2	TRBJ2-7	CASSGGFSGNSGEQYF	TGTGCCAGCAGCGGGGGCTTCAGCGGGAACAGTGGCGAGCAGTACTTC
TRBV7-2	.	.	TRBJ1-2	CASSLVRSYGYTF	TGTGCCAGCAGCTTAGTCCGGAGCTATGGCTACACCTTC
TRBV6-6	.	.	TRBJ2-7	CASSYGGDNSYEQYF	TGTGCCAGCAGTTACGGGGGGGACAACTCCTACGAGCAGTACTTC
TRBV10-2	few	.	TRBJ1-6	CASRDNNNSPLHF	TGCGCCAGCCGGGACAACAATAATTCACCCCTCCACTTT
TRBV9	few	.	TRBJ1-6	CASSVSANSPLHF	TGTGCCAGCAGCGTAAGCGCGAATTCACCCCTCCACTTT
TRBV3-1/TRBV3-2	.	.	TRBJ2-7	CASRGRTSYEQYF	TGTGCCAGCCGCGGGCGAACCTCCTACGAGCAGTACTTC
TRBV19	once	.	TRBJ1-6	CASTNLGVSYNSPLHF	TGTGCCAGTACTAATCTAGGGGTATCCTATAATTCACCCCTCCACTTT
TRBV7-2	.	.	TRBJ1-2	CASSQTPDITYGYTF	TGTGCCAGCAGCCAGACACCGGACATCACCTATGGCTACACCTTC
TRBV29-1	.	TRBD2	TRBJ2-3	CSVNLAAGGEADTQYF	TGCAGCGTTAACTTAGCTGCGGGAGGAGAAGCAGATACGCAGTATTTT
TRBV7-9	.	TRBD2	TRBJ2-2	CASSSRSGSRGTGELFF	TGTGCCAGCAGCTCAAGAAGCGGGAGTCGTGGAACCGGGGAGCTGTTTTTT
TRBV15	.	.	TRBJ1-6	CATSRTLSGGPLHF	TGTGCCACCAGCAGAACCTTATCGGGAGGTCCCCTCCACTTT
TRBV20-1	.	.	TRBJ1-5	CSASRSHNQPQHF	TGCAGTGCTAGTAGGAGCCACAATCAGCCCCAGCATTTT
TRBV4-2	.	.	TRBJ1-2	CASSQEGLSTRGYTF	TGTGCCAGCAGCCAAGAGGGGCTCTCGACGAGGGGCTACACCTTC
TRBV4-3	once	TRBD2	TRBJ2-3	CASSQETLAGDADTQYF	TGCGCCAGCAGCCAAGAAACACTAGCGGGAGACGCAGATACGCAGTATTTT
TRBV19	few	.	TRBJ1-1	CASSIGFGGMNTEAFF	TGTGCCAGTAGTATTGGGTTCGGGGGGATGAACACTGAAGCTTTCTTT
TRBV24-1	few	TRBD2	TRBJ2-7	CATSDPRRGGYEQYF	TGTGCCACCAGTGACCCCCGCCGGGGGGGCTACGAGCAGTACTTC
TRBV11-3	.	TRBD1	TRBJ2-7	CASSLAGTGVYEQYF	TGTGCCAGCAGCTTAGCCGGGACAGGGGTCTACGAGCAGTACTTC
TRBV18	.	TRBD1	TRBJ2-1	CASSSGTGEGPIF	TGTGCCAGCTCATCCGGGACAGGGGAGGGCCCGATCTTC
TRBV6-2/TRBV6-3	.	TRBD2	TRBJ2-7	CASSYPVGGIHYEQYF	TGTGCCAGCAGTTACCCCGTGGGGGGGATACACTACGAGCAGTACTTC
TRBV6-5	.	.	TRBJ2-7	CASSYAADLSYEQYF	TGTGCCAGCAGTTACGCGGCAGATCTTTCCTACGAGCAGTACTTC
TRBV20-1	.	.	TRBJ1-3	CSGHSGNTIYF	TGCAGTGGTCACTCTGGAAACACCATATATTTT
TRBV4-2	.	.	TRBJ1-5	CASSPRSEDQPQHF	TGTGCCAGCAGCCCCCGGTCTGAGGATCAGCCCCAGCATTTT
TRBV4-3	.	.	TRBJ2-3	CASSQDAGGTYTDTQYF	TGCGCCAGCAGCCAAGATGCTGGGGGGACCTACACAGATACGCAGTATTTT
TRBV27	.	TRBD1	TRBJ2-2	CASSRLTGEGTGELFF	TGTGCCAGCAGTCGCTTGACAGGGGAAGGAACCGGGGAGCTGTTTTTT
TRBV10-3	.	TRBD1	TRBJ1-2	CAISERQGGYGYTF	TGTGCCATCAGTGAGAGACAGGGCGGCTATGGCTACACCTTC
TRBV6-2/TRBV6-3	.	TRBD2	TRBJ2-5	CASSYSNSLAGGETQYF	TGTGCCAGCAGTTACAGCAATTCTCTAGCGGGAGGAGAGACCCAGTACTTC
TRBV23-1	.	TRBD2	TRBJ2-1	CASSQCGGPLLAYNEQFF	TGCGCCAGCAGTCAATGCGGGGGGCCCTTGCTCGCATACAATGAGCAGTTCTTC
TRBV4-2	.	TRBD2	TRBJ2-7	CASSHTSGEVYEQYF	TGTGCCAGCAGCCACACTAGCGGCGAGGTGTACGAGCAGTACTTC
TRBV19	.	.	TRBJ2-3	CASSRTWTFLADTQYF	TGTGCCAGTAGTAGGACATGGACCTTTTTGGCAGATACGCAGTATTTT
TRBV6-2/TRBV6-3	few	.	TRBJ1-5	CASSYWGDQPQHF	TGTGCCAGCAGTTACTGGGGAGATCAGCCCCAGCATTTT
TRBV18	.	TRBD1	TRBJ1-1	CASSPTGAHTEAFF	TGTGCCAGCTCACCAACAGGGGCGCACACTGAAGCTTTCTTT
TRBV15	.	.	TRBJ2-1	CATREGRPSYNEQFF	TGTGCCACCAGGGAGGGGAGACCCTCCTACAATGAGCAGTTCTTC
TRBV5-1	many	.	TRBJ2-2	CASSLAGLTNTGELFF	TGCGCCAGCAGCTTGGCCGGACTAACGAACACCGGGGAGCTGTTTTTT
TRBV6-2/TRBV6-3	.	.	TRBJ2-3	CASSFWRPTDTQYF	TGTGCCAGCAGTTTTTGGAGGCCCACAGATACGCAGTATTTT
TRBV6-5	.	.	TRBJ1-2	CASAEGPSNYGYTF	TGTGCCAGCGCCGAGGGCCCTTCTAACTATGGCTACACCTTC
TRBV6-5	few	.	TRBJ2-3	CASRTPGGPDTQYF	TGTGCCAGCAGAACACCAGGAGGGCCAGATACGCAGTATTTT
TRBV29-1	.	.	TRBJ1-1	CSELTQGDPEAFF	TGCAGCGAATTGACGCAGGGTGACCCTGAAGCTTTCTTT
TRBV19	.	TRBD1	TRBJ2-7	CASSDRRTGSSYEQYF	TGTGCCAGTAGTGACCGCCGGACAGGTAGCTCCTACGAGCAGTACTTC
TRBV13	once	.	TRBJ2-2	CASSRRENTGELFF	TGTGCCAGCAGCCGCCGGGAGAACACCGGGGAGCTGTTTTTT
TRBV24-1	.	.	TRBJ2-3	CATSDSTDTQYF	TGTGCCACCAGTGATTCAACAGATACGCAGTATTTT
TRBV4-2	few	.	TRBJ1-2	CASSQNENYGYTF	TGTGCCAGCAGCCAAAACGAGAACTATGGCTACACCTTC